Below, one T cell receptor (beta chain) is given with its context. These data come from a study of CD8 T cells in Susac syndrome. V was cut by 5 bases and J by 1 base, with 18 bases left in between. The germline V gene encodes CDR1 MGHRA and CDR2 YSYEKL. This CDR3 contains 16 residues. With random hexamers, 0.5 to 1 ug RNA was reverse transcribed. Amplification of TCR beta CDR3 was carried out by immunoSEQ multiplex PCR, which covered 54 Vbeta and 13 Jbeta segments. MiXCR was run by TCRdb on the immunoSEQ multiplex PCR reads, yielding one entry per CDR3 protein. Of about 73,000 distinct CDR3 sequences detected, over 85% appear once; the ten largest clones hold approximately 0.38%. FACS was used to enrich TEMRA cells, whereas the CD8+ and CD4+ T cells were obtained by negative isolation.

The specimen sequenced was CD8+ T cells from PBMCs. The chain employs TRBV4-1 and TRBJ2-7, with D perhaps given as TRBD1 or TRBD2 (6 bases each). This clonotype was obtained from a human donor with multiple sclerosis. CDR3 region: CASSFKGPGASYEQYF. The CDR3 DNA follows: TGCGCCAGCAGCTTTAAGGGACCGGGGGCTTCCTACGAGCAGTACTTC.